This TCR beta chain was captured by sequencing in a study of regulatory and conventional T cells in RAG deficiency. Findings and caveats of the study: Shorter CDR3s in all patient subsets; >75% Treg-Tconv overlap in Omenn.

The sorted conventional CD4+ T cells were CD25-low and CD127-high, with genomic DNA sequenced. Sequencing was performed with immunoSEQ multiplex PCR; in TCRdb, only in-frame clones are kept and a portion is missing. The profile shows more than 20,000 clones, around 96% of them singletons. In the case of this clone: Its antigen is not known.

Trimming removed 8 bases at V and 6 bases at J, with 16 bases between. CDR3 length equals 13 residues. Germline CDR1 is MNHEY and CDR2 is SVGAGI. These same data were also listed under a study on regulatory T cells. That paper adds: Amplification used 52 TRBV primers and 13 TRBJ primers. Skewed V and J usage and few unique V-J pairs marked patient repertoires, most in Tregs.

This rearrangement joins TRBV6-5 to TRBJ1-2; unclear D gene. The TCR comes from a human donor in good health. What was sequenced was CD25- CD4+ T cells sorted from blood. CDR3 nucleotide sequence: TGTGCCAGCCGCGGCGGGAGCGGTAATGGCTACACCTTC. Encoded protein: CASRGGSGNGYTF.